Sequencing of this TCR beta chain was carried out in a study of T cells after yellow fever vaccination. Across the whole study: Researchers used SMART-Seq v4 Ultra Low Input to prepare fractions that had low cell numbers.

This clonotype has just a few counts. V was clipped by 7 bases and J by 5 bases, with 14 bases between them. The germline V gene encodes CDR1 SEHNR and CDR2 FQNEAQ (reference sequence). The CDR3 is 13 amino acids. TCRdb re-called the 5' RACE reads with MiXCR, one entry per CDR3 protein. The table records approximately 450,000 distinct CDR3 sequences, around 20% of them present only once. Material: PBMCs, obtained before the yellow fever booster vaccination. The clonotype originates from a man between 18 and 35 years old who received the YFV17D yellow fever vaccine. The chain combines TRBV7-9 with TRBJ2-5; D gene uncertain. The CDR3 loop reads CASILGPRETQYF. As DNA, the CDR3 is TGTGCCAGCATTCTCGGCCCCCGGGAGACCCAGTACTTC. Full variable domain (remainder filled in from reference TRBV7-9 and TRBJ2-5): DTGVSQNPRHKITKRGQNVTFRCDPISEHNRLYWYRQTLGQGPEFLTYFQNEAQLEKSRLLSDRFSAERPKGSFSTLEIQRTEQGDSAMYLCASILGPRETQYFGPGTRLLVL.